These T cell receptor beta chains were read from a single sample in a study of blood T cell repertoires in COVID-19. Produced via immunoSEQ multiplex PCR; TCRdb's table is partial and in-frame only. The table lists more than 55,000 clones, 86% of them singletons, with 1% to 1.5% in the top ten. Source material: peripheral blood. All receptors come from a woman older than 75 with acute or convalescent COVID-19. CDR3s include the opening cysteine and the closing phenylalanine or tryptophan. Fields, in order: CDR3 DNA, CDR3 protein, clone size, V gene, D gene, J gene. The D gene is left open where the match is weak. A row's size may be missing; if present it is once, few, many or a size class.

TGTGCCAGGAGAGGAGCGGGGAGTAACGAGCAGTACTTC | CARRGAGSNEQYF | NA | TRBV2 | TRBD2 | TRBJ2-7
TGCGCCAGCAGCTTGGAGATGGAGTCCTACGAGCAGTACTTC | CASSLEMESYEQYF | NA | TRBV5-1 | NA | TRBJ2-7
TGTGCCAGTAGATCTACAGGGTTTGAAGCTTTCTTT | CASRSTGFEAFF | NA | TRBV19 | NA | TRBJ1-1
TGCGCCAGCTGGGGGGAGGTCGCTTCTGGCTACACCTTC | CASWGEVASGYTF | NA | TRBV10-2 | NA | TRBJ1-2
TGTGCCAGCAGCTCTCCCGGGACTAGCGGCGAGACCCAGTACTTC | CASSSPGTSGETQYF | NA | TRBV5-4 | TRBD2 | TRBJ2-5
TGTGCCAGCAGCCATGCCGCCGGCCGGGGGAGAGAGACCCAGTACTTC | CASSHAAGRGRETQYF | NA | TRBV3-1/TRBV3-2 | NA | TRBJ2-5
TGTGCCAGCAGCGTACTACTTCCCGGGACTAGCGGGGCGAGCTCCTACGAGCAGTACTTC | CASSVLLPGTSGASSYEQYF | NA | TRBV9 | TRBD2 | TRBJ2-7
TGTGCCAGCAGCCCACAGGTCCCCGGGGAGCTGTTTTTT | CASSPQVPGELFF | NA | TRBV5-6 | NA | TRBJ2-2
TGCGCCAGCAGCTTGCCTCACAGGGCTGGGGCGAACACCGGGGAGCTGTTTTTT | CASSLPHRAGANTGELFF | once | TRBV5-1 | NA | TRBJ2-2
TGTGCCACCAGTGACGCACAGAGCAACACCGGGGAGCTGTTTTTT | CATSDAQSNTGELFF | NA | TRBV24-1 | NA | TRBJ2-2